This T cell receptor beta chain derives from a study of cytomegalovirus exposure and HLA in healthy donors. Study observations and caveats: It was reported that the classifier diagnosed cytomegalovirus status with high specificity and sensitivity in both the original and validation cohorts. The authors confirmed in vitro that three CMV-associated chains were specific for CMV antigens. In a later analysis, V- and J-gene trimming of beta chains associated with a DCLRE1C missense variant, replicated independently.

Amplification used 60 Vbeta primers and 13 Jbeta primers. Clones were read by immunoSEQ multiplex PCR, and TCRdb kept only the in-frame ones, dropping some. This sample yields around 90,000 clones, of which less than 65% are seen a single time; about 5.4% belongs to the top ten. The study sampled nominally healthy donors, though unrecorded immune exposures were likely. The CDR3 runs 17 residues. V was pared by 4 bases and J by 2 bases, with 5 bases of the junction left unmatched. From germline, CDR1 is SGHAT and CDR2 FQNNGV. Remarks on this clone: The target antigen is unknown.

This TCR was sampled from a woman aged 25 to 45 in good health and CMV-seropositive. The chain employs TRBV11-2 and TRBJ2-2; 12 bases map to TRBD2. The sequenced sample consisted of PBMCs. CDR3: CASSSRLAGENTGELFF. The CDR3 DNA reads TGTGCCAGCAGCTCCCGACTAGCGGGGGAAAACACCGGGGAGCTGTTTTTT.